The 25 T cell receptor beta chains presented below share a single source sample, sequenced in a study of T cell repertoires in cytomegalovirus infection (dated by TCRdb to between 2017 and 2020). The sequencer was an Illumina HiSeq 1500. TCRdb's own reprocessing of the public reads used fastp at Q25 and MiXCR and kept productive beta chains. Each entry is one CDR3 protein sequence, shown with its most common DNA and genes. Within this sample are 350,000 to 450,000 distinct CDR3 sequences, with less than 20% of them counted one time only. The ten largest make up about 10% of the sample. Sequencing was carried out using PBMCs. These receptor sequences come from a human donor in good health (CMV status not recorded). Some clones in this sample may be carry-over from other donors' samples.

This chain links TRBV28 with TRBJ2-1; D is possibly TRBD2 (7 bases). The CDR3 is 14 residues long. Trimming removed 4 bases from V and 7 bases from J, with 14 bases in between. Per the germline V gene, CDR1 is MDHEN and CDR2 is SYDVKM. CDR3 bases: TGTGCCAGCAGTTCCCCGGGGGGCAGAAATGAGCAGTTCTTC. It codes for CASSSPGGRNEQFF.

The rearrangement links TRBV5-4 to TRBJ1-2, with D unclear. The germline V and J ends were trimmed by 2 bases and 5 bases, with 16 bases remaining between them. Per germline, CDR1 SGHNT and CDR2 YYREEE (reference sequence). The CDR3 runs 15 residues. CDR3 loop: CASSFDPAKTYGYTF. CDR3 nucleotides: TGTGCCAGCAGCTTTGACCCAGCAAAGACGTATGGCTACACCTTC.

The chain recombines TRBV29-1 with TRBJ2-7; 14 bases are shared with TRBD2. The germline V gene encodes CDR1 SQVTM and CDR2 ANQGSEA. V lost 6 bases, J lost 5 bases, and 6 bases stayed unmatched. This CDR3 contains 14 residues. The CDR3 loop reads CSVGLAGGSHEQYF. The CDR3 bases are TGCAGCGTCGGACTAGCGGGAGGATCCCACGAGCAGTACTTC.

Many counts were recorded for this clonotype. The V and J genes are TRBV7-6 and TRBJ1-6; D perhaps matches TRBD1 (6 bases). CDR1 is SGHVS and CDR2 is FNYEAQ in the germline V gene. CDR3 length: 14 residues. V was cut by 5 bases and J by 6 bases, with 11 bases left in between. This CDR3 reads CASSRTDLNSPLHF. As DNA, the CDR3 is TGTGCCAGCAGCCGGACAGATCTTAATTCACCCCTCCACTTT.

The chain uses TRBV5-5 and TRBJ2-1; D call uncertain. Trimming removed 2 bases at V and 1 base at J, with 13 bases between. The V gene's germline CDR1 is SGHKS and CDR2 YYEKEE (reference sequence). The CDR3 totals 16 residues. The CDR3 sequence: CASSLGPVGSYNEQFF. The CDR3 nucleotides read TGTGCCAGCAGCTTAGGCCCCGTTGGGTCCTACAATGAGCAGTTCTTC.

The chain joins TRBV2 to TRBJ1-2; D gene ambiguous. The CDR3 extends over 13 amino acids. V lost 4 bases and J lost 1, with 7 bases in between. Germline-derived CDR1 and CDR2 are SNHLY and FYNNEI. The CDR3 region is CASSAQINYGYTF. DNA for the CDR3: TGTGCCAGCAGTGCACAAATTAACTATGGCTACACCTTC.

This clonotype was seen at least ten times. The chain joins TRBV7-2 to TRBJ2-1, with no clear D. V dropped 5 bases and J dropped 13 bases, with 15 bases sitting between them. This CDR3 has 12 residues. Germline lookup yields CDR1 SGHTA and CDR2 FQGNSA. CDR3 sequence reads: CASSLDRTSQFF. DNA for the CDR3: TGTGCCAGCAGCCTCGACCGAACCTCCCAGTTCTTC.

This clonotype was counted only a few times. This chain connects TRBV5-5 to TRBJ1-4, with D uncertain. This CDR3 has 15 residues. V was cut by 1 base and J by 3 bases, with 10 bases left in between. Germline loops: CDR1 SGHKS, CDR2 YYEKEE (reference sequence). The CDR3 is CASSLYAGANEKLFF. CDR3 sequence (DNA): TGTGCCAGCAGCTTGTATGCCGGGGCTAATGAAAAACTGTTTTTT.

The table lists this clonotype with many counts. CDR3 sequence: CASSLTSSSGNTIYF. The CDR3 region has the DNA TGTGCCAGCAGCCTAACGTCGAGCTCTGGAAACACCATATATTTT. This rearrangement joins TRBV7-6 to TRBJ1-3, with unresolved D. Germline values: CDR1 SGHVS, CDR2 FNYEAQ. Trimming took off 5 bases at V and 0 bases at J, with 11 bases between the two ends. The CDR3 runs 15 residues.

The chain joins TRBV19 to TRBJ1-2; D gene uncertain. The CDR3 spans 12 residues. The V end lost 8 bases, the J end lost 4 bases, and 11 bases lay between the germline ends. Germline V gene data show CDR1 as LNHDA and CDR2 as SQIVND (reference sequence). CDR3 in amino acids: CASEGLGYGYTF. CDR3 sequence (DNA): TGTGCCAGTGAAGGCCTGGGCTATGGCTACACCTTC.

This clonotype was counted at least ten times. The chain joins TRBV7-2 to TRBJ1-1; 7 positions match TRBD1. The trim removed 3 bases at V and 0 bases at J, leaving 10 bases unmatched. The germline V gene encodes CDR1 SGHTA and CDR2 FQGNSA. There are 17 residues in the CDR3. This CDR3 is CASSLSDRVHMNTEAFF. The DNA for the CDR3 is TGTGCCAGCAGCTTGTCAGACAGGGTCCACATGAACACTGAAGCTTTCTTT.

This sequence joins TRBV20-1 and TRBJ1-2; 8 bases map to TRBD1. Germline V lookup: CDR1 DFQATT, CDR2 SNEGSKA (reference sequence). After removal of 4 bases from V and 8 bases from J, the junction contained 12 bases not matched to a gene. This CDR3 has 14 amino acids. The CDR3 protein is CSATSDRVRRGYTF. The CDR3 nucleotides read TGCAGTGCTACCTCGGACAGGGTCAGGAGGGGCTACACCTTC.

This clonotype was observed a handful of times. V gene TRBV18 combines with J gene TRBJ1-5; D perhaps matches TRBD1 (6 bases). Germline V gene data show CDR1 as KGHSH and CDR2 as LQKENI. The CDR3 extends over 14 amino acids. V lost 2 bases and J 4 bases, leaving 9 bases between the germline ends. The CDR3 sequence is CASSPGQLNQPQHF. CDR3 in DNA: TGTGCCAGCTCACCAGGACAGCTGAATCAGCCCCAGCATTTT.

V gene TRBV12-3 or TRBV12-4 combines with J gene TRBJ2-3; TRBD2 aligns across 7 bases. This CDR3 has 16 residues. Losses at the gene ends were 7 bases for V and 2 bases for J; bases not matched to a gene: 12. Written as DNA, the CDR3 is TGTGCCAGCACCCCCCAGGGCGGGGGATTCACAGATACGCAGTATTTT. The encoded protein is CASTPQGGGFTDTQYF.

The chain uses TRBV28 and TRBJ2-1; 7 nucleotides match TRBD1. V was pared by 2 bases and J by 2 bases, with 9 bases of the junction left unmatched. Germline V gene data show CDR1 as MDHEN and CDR2 as SYDVKM. The CDR3 extends over 17 amino acids. Written as DNA, the CDR3 is TGTGCCAGCAGTTTAGAACAGGGGCTAAATGCCTACAATGAGCAGTTCTTC. This codes for CASSLEQGLNAYNEQFF.

This clonotype has just a few counts. The genes are TRBV19 and TRBJ1-2, with D possibly being TRBD1 (6 bases). CDR1 is LNHDA, CDR2 SQIVND, per germline (reference sequence). The CDR3 loop spans 14 amino acids. V dropped 9 bases and J dropped 8 bases, with 22 bases sitting between them. CDR3 bases: TGTGCCAGCTCTGCCCCGCCAGGGGAGGACGGCTACACCTTC. Amino acid sequence: CASSAPPGEDGYTF. The whole variable domain, filled in from reference TRBV19 and TRBJ1-2, reads DGGITQSPKYLFRKEGQNVTLSCEQNLNHDAMYWYRQDPGQGLRLIYYSQIVNDFQKGDIAEGYSVSREKKESFPLTVTSAQKNPTAFYLCASSAPPGEDGYTFGSGTRLTVV.

The genes are TRBV2 and TRBJ1-3; TRBD1 matches at 7 bases. After removal of 6 bases from V and 0 bases from J, the junction contained 17 bases not matched to a gene. The V gene's germline CDR1 is SNHLY and CDR2 FYNNEI. CDR3 length: 19 residues. This chain's CDR3 is CASRRVRGNTLFSGNTIYF. The CDR3 coding sequence is TGTGCCAGCAGACGCGTCAGGGGGAATACTCTCTTCTCTGGAAACACCATATATTTT.

This chain connects TRBV28 to TRBJ2-4; D not certain. CDR1 is MDHEN and CDR2 is SYDVKM in the germline V gene. The CDR3 extends over 13 amino acids. The V and J ends lost 5 bases and 5 bases respectively, with 10 bases between them. The CDR3 DNA follows: TGTGCCAGCAGTGTAATCGAACAAAACATTCAGTACTTC. Protein product: CASSVIEQNIQYF.

V gene TRBV7-2 combines with J gene TRBJ1-2; 8 bases line up with TRBD1. CDR3 size: 21 residues. Germline V gene lookup returns CDR1 SGHTA and CDR2 FQGNSA. V was pared by 4 bases and J by 4 bases, with 26 bases of the junction left unmatched. CDR3 protein: CASSYKLIIATGGEIGYGYTF. CDR3 nucleotide sequence: TGTGCCAGCAGCTATAAGCTTATTATTGCCACAGGGGGGGAGATCGGCTATGGCTACACCTTC.

This clonotype was counted ten times or more. The CDR3 sequence is CASSPWRETDTQYF. The DNA for the CDR3 is TGTGCCAGCAGTCCTTGGCGGGAGACAGATACGCAGTATTTT. The V gene is TRBV7-2, the J gene TRBJ2-3, with 7 bases aligning to TRBD2. CDR1 and CDR2 from the germline V gene are SGHTA and FQGNSA. Trimming took 6 bases from V and 3 from J; bases not matched to a gene: 6. The CDR3 spans 14 residues.

Comments on this clonotype: Likely a read error: the CDR3 ends without its conserved phenylalanine or tryptophan. The rearrangement links TRBV12-3 or TRBV12-4 to TRBJ2-1; D may be TRBD2 (7 bases). V gave up 5 bases and J gave up 8 bases, with 19 bases separating them. This CDR3 spans 15 amino acids. The CDR3 loop is CASSMGVGGVYEQFL. The CDR3 nucleotides read TGTGCCAGCAGTATGGGCGTAGGGGGGGTTTATGAGCAGTTCTTA.

This clonotype was picked up a small number of times. V usage is TRBV20-1 and J usage is TRBJ1-6; no clear D gene. The CDR3 loop spans 13 amino acids. Germline lookup yields CDR1 DFQATT and CDR2 SNEGSKA (reference sequence). In DNA, the CDR3 is TGCAGCCTAAGGGTCTCCTATAATTCACCCCTCCACTTT. Translated, it gives CSLRVSYNSPLHF.

This clonotype occurred a few times. The junction shows a germline mismatch at one end, possibly a read error. V gene TRBV4-1 combines with J gene TRBJ2-7; D is tentatively TRBD1 or TRBD2 (5 bases each). CDR1 and CDR2 (germline): MGHRA, YSYEKL. This CDR3 has 16 residues. The CDR3 here is CASSEDTGTASYEQYF. The CDR3 DNA sequence: TGCGCCAGCAGCGAAGATACCGGGACGGCAAGTTACGAGCAGTACTTC.

This clonotype was observed at least ten times. The CDR3 loop reads CASSLRETGNQPQHF. The CDR3 region has the DNA TGTGCCAGTAGCCTGCGGGAGACTGGGAATCAGCCCCAGCATTTT. The chain is built from TRBV19 and TRBJ1-5, with no clear D. The CDR3 sequence is 15 residues long. Germline lookup yields CDR1 LNHDA and CDR2 SQIVND (reference sequence). V was cut by 6 bases and J by 4 bases, with 16 bases left in between.

The genes are TRBV4-2 and TRBJ2-3; D remains ambiguous. This CDR3 has 13 residues. The germline V and J ends were trimmed by 2 bases and 3 bases, with 6 bases remaining between them. Germline V gene data show CDR1 as LGHNA and CDR2 as YNFKEQ. This chain's CDR3 is CASSQWGTDTQYF. CDR3 bases: TGTGCCAGCAGCCAATGGGGTACAGATACGCAGTATTTT.